This TCR beta chain appears in the sequencing data of a study of blood T cell repertoires in COVID-19. Produced via immunoSEQ multiplex PCR; TCRdb's table is partial and in-frame only. The repertoire holds about 500,000 clones, with 85% to 90% as singletons. The CDR3 loop spans 15 amino acids. Germline lookup yields CDR1 LNHDA and CDR2 SQIVND (reference sequence). V lost 5 bases, J lost 8 bases, and 18 bases lay in between. The chain couples TRBV19 to TRBJ1-4; D perhaps matches TRBD1 (5 bases). Sequences were obtained from peripheral blood. This receptor was taken from a man aged 18 to 30 with COVID-19, enrolled during active disease. DNA of the CDR3: TGTGCCAGTAGTTCTACAGGTTTTCCCTTGGAAAAACTGTTTTTT. This translates into CASSSTGFPLEKLFF.